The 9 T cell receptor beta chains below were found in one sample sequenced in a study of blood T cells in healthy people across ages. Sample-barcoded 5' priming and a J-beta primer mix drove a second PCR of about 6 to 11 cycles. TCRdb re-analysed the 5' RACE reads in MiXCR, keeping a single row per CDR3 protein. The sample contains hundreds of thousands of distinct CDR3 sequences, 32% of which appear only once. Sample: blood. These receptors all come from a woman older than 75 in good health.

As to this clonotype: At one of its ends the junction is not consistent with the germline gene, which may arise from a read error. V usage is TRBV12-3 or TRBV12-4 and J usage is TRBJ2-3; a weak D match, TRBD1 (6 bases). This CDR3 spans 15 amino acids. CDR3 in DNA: TGTGCCAGCAGTTTGCAGAGAGCAAGGACAGATACGCAATATTTT. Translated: CASSLQRARTDTQYF.

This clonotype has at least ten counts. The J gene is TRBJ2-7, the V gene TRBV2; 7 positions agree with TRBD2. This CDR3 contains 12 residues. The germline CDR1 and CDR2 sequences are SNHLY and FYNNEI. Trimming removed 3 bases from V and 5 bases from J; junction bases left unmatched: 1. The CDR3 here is CASSDAGDEQYF. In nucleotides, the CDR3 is TGTGCCAGCAGTGATGCGGGGGACGAGCAGTACTTC.

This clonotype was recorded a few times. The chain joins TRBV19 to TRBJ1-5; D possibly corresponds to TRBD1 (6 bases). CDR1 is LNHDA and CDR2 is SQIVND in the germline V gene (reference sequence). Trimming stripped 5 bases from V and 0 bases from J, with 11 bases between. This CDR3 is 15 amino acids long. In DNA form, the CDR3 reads TGTGCCAGTAGTCCGGGACACCTTAGCAATCAGCCCCAGCATTTT. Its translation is CASSPGHLSNQPQHF.

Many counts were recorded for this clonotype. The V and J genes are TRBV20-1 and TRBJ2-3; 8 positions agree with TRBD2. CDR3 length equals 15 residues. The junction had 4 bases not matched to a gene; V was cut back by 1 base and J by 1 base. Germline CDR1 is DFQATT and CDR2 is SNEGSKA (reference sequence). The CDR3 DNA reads TGCAGTGCTAGAGTGACGGGGGGGGGCACAGATACGCAGTATTTT. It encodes CSARVTGGGTDTQYF.

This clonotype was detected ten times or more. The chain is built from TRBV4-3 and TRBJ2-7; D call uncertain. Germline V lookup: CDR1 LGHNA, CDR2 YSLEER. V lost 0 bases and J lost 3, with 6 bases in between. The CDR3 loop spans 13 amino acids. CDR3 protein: CASSQESGYEQYF. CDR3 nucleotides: TGCGCCAGCAGCCAAGAGTCAGGCTACGAGCAGTACTTC.

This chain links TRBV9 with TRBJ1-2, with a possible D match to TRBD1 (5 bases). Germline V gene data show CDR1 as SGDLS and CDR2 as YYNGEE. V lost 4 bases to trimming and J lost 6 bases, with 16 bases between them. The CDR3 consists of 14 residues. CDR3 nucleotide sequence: TGTGCCAGCAGCCCAGGGACGTTGGGCCATGGCTACACCTTC. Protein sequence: CASSPGTLGHGYTF.

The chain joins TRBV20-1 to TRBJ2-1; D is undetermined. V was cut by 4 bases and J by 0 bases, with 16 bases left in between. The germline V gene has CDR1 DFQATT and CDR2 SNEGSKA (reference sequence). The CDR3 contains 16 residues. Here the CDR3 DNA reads TGCAGTGCTACTCAGTTGGAACCGAGCTCCTACAATGAGCAGTTCTTC. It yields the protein CSATQLEPSSYNEQFF.

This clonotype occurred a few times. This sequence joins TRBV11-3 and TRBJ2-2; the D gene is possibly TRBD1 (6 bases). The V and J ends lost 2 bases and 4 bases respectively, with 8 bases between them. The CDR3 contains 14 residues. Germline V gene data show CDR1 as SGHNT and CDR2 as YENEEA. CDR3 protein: CASSLIRGTGELFF. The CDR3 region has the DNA TGTGCCAGCAGCTTAATCAGGGGCACCGGGGAGCTGTTTTTT.

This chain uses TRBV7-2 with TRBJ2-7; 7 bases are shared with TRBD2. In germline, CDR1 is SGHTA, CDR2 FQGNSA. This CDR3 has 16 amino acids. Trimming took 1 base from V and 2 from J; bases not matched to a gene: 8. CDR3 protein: CASSLDGGGIAYEQYF. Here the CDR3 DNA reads TGTGCCAGCAGCTTAGATGGGGGGGGGATAGCCTACGAGCAGTACTTC. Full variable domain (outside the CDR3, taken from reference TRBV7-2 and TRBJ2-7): GAGVSQSPSNKVTEKGKDVELRCDPISGHTALYWYRQSLGQGLEFLIYFQGNSAPDKSGLPSDRFSAERTGGSVSTLTIQRTQQEDSAVYLCASSLDGGGIAYEQYFGPGTRLTVT.